This TCR beta chain comes out of a study of blood T cell repertoires in COVID-19. Assay: immunoSEQ multiplex PCR; the TCRdb copy retains only in-frame clones and omits some. The sample records 150,000 to 200,000 clones, about 81% being singletons. The CDR3 is 15 residues long. Germline V gene data show CDR1 as SQVTM and CDR2 as ANQGSEA. V lost 1 base, J lost 5 bases, and 6 bases stayed unmatched. Sequencing used peripheral blood. The chain recombines TRBV29-1 with TRBJ2-5; 11 nucleotides agree with TRBD2. The sequence came from an elderly woman with acute or convalescent COVID-19. This CDR3 reads CSVEVAGGPGETQYF. The CDR3 DNA reads as TGCAGCGTTGAAGTAGCGGGAGGGCCAGGGGAGACCCAGTACTTC.